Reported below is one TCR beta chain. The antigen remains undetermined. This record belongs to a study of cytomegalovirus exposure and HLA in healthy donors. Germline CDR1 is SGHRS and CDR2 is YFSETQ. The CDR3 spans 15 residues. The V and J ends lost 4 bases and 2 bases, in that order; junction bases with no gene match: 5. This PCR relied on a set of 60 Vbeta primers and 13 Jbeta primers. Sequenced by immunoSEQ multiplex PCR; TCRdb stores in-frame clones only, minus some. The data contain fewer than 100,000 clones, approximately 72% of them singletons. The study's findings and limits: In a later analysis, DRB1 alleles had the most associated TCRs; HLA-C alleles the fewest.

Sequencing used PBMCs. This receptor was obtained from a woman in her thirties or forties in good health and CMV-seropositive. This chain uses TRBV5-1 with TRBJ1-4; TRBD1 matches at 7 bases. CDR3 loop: CASSKTGSTNEKLFF. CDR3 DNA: TGCGCCAGCAGCAAGACAGGGTCTACTAATGAAAAACTGTTTTTT.